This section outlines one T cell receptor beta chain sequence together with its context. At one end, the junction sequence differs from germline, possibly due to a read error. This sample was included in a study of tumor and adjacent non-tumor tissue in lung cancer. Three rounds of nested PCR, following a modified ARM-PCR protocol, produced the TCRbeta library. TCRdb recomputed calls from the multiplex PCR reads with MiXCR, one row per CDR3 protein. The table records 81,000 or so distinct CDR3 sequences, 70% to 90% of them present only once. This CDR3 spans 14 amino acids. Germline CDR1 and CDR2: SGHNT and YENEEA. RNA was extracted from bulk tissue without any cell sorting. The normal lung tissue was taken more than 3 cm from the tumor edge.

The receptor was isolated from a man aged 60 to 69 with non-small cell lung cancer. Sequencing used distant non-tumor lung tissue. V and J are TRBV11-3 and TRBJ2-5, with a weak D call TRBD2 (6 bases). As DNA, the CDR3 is TGCGTCAGTAGCTTAGATGGGGGGACCCTCGTCCAGTACTTC. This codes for CVSSLDGGTLVQYF.